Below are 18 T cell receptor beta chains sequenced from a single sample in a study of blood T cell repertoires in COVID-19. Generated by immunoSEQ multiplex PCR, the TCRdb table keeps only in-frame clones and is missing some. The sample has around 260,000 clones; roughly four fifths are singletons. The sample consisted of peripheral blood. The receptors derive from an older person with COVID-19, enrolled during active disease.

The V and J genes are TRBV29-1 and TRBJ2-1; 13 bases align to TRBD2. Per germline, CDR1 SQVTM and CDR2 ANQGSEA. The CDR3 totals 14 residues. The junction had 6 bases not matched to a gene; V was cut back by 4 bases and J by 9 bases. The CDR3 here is CSVGGLAGAGEQFF. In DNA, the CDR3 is TGCAGCGTTGGCGGACTAGCGGGGGCGGGTGAGCAGTTCTTC.

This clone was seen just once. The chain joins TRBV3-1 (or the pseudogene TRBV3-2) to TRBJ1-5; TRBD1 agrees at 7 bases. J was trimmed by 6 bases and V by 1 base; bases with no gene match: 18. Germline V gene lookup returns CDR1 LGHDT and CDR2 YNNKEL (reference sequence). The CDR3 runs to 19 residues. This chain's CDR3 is CASSQVKFEGAGSGQPQHF. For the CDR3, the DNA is TGTGCCAGCAGCCAAGTAAAGTTTGAGGGGGCAGGTTCGGGTCAGCCCCAGCATTTT.

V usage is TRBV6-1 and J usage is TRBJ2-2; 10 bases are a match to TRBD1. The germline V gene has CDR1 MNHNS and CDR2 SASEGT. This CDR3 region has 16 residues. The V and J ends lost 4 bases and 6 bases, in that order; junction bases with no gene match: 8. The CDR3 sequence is CASSARQGARAGELFF. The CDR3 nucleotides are TGTGCCAGCAGTGCCCGACAGGGGGCCCGGGCCGGGGAGCTGTTTTTT.

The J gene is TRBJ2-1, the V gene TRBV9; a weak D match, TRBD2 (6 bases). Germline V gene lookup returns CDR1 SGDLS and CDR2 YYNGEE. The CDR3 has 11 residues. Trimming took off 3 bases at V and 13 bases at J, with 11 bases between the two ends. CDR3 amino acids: CASSEPGAQFF. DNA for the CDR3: TGTGCCAGCAGCGAACCGGGAGCCCAGTTCTTC.

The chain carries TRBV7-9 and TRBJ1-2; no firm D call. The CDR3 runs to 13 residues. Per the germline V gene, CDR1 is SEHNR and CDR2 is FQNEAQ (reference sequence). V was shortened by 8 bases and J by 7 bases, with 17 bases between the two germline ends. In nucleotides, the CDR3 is TGTGCCAGCGTGTCGGAGGGTACGGGTGGCTACACCTTC. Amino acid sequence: CASVSEGTGGYTF.

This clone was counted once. CDR3 bases: TGTGCCAGCTCACCCGTAACGTTAGCGGGAACCGAGCAGTACTTC. Translation: CASSPVTLAGTEQYF. The J gene is TRBJ2-7, the V gene TRBV18; 8 bases match TRBD2. With 3 bases clipped from V and 6 bases from J, the junction kept 10 bases outside the gene matches. The CDR3 consists of 15 residues. Germline V gives CDR1 KGHSH, CDR2 LQKENI.

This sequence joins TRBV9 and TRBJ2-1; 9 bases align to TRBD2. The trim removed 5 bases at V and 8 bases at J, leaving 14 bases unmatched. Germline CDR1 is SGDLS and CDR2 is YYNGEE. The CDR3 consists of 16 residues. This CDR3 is CASSASGTSKVDEQFF. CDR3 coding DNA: TGTGCCAGCAGTGCGTCCGGGACTAGCAAGGTCGATGAGCAGTTCTTC.

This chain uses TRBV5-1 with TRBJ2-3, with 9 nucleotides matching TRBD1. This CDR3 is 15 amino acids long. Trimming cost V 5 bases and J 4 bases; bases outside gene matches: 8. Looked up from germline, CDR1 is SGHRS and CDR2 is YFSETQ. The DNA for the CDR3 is TGCGCCAGCAGACAGGGGGCGAGTTCCCCAGATACGCAGTATTTT. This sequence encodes CASRQGASSPDTQYF.

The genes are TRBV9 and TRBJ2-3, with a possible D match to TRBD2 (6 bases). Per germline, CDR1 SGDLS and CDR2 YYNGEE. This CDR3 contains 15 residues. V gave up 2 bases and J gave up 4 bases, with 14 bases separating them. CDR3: CASSVIGGTPDTQYF. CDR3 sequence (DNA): TGTGCCAGCAGCGTTATTGGGGGGACCCCAGATACGCAGTATTTT.

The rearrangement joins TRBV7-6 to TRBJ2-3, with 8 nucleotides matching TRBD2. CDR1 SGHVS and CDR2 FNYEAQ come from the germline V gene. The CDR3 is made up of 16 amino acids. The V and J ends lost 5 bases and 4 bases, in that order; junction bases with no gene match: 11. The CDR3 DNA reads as TGTGCCAGCAGCGCCGTTGCGGGAGGTGGGGCAGATACGCAGTATTTT. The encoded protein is CASSAVAGGGADTQYF.

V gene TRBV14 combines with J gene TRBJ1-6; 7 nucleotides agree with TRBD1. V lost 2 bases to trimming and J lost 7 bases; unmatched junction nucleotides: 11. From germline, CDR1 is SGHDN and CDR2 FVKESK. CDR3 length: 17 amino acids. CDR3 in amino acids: CASSQLRRQGFNSPLHF. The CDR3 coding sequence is TGTGCCAGCAGCCAACTCCGACGACAGGGATTCAATTCACCCCTCCACTTT.

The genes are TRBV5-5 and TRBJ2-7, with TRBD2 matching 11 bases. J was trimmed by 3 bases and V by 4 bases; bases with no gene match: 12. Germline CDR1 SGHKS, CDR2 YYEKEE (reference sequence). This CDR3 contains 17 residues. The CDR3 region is CASSPRLAGLSFYEQYF. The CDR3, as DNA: TGTGCCAGCAGCCCAAGACTAGCGGGACTTAGCTTCTACGAGCAGTACTTC.

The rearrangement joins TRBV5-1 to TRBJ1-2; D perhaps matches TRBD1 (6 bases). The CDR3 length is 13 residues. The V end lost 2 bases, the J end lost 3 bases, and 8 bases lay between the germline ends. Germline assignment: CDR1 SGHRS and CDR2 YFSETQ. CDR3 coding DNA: TGCGCCAGCAGCTTAAACAGGGACTATGGCTACACCTTC. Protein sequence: CASSLNRDYGYTF.

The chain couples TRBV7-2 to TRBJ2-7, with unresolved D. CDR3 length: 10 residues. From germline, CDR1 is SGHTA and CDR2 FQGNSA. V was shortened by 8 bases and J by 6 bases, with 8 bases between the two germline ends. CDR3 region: CASGHSEQYF. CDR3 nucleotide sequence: TGTGCCAGCGGGCACTCCGAGCAGTACTTC.

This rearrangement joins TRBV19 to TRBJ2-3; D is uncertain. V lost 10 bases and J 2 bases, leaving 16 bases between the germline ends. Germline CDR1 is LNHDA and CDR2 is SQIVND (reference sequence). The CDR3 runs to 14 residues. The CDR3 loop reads CATSRSRFTDTQYF. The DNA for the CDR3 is TGTGCCACTTCGAGGTCGCGCTTCACAGATACGCAGTATTTT.

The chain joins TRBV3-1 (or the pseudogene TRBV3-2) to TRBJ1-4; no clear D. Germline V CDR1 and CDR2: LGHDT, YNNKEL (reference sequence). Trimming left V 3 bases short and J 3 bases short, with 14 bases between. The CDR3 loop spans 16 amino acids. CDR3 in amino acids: CASSQRKPAANEKLFF. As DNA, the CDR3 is TGTGCCAGCAGCCAGCGCAAACCTGCGGCTAATGAAAAACTGTTTTTT.

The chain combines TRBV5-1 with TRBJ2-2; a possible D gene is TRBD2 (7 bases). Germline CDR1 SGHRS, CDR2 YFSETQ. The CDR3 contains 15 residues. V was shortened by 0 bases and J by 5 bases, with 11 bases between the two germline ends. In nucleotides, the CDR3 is TGCGCCAGCAGCTTGGAGGGGAGGGGGACCGGGGAGCTGTTTTTT. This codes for CASSLEGRGTGELFF.

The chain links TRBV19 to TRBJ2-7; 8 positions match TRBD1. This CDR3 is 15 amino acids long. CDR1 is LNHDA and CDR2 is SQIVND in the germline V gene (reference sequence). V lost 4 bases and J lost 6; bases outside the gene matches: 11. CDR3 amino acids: CASSRPGQAQTEQYF. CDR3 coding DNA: TGTGCCAGTAGTAGACCGGGACAGGCGCAAACCGAGCAGTACTTC. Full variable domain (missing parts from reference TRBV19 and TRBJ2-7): DGGITQSPKYLFRKEGQNVTLSCEQNLNHDAMYWYRQDPGQGLRLIYYSQIVNDFQKGDIAEGYSVSREKKESFPLTVTSAQKNPTAFYLCASSRPGQAQTEQYFGPGTRLTVT.